The entry below describes one T cell receptor beta chain. Method: immunoSEQ multiplex PCR; TCRdb's copy keeps in-frame clones and lacks some. The sample includes 70,000 to 85,000 clones, approximately 80% seen only once; the top ten take approximately 5.6%. These data come from a study of OX40 agonist ivuxolimab in advanced cancers. The CDR3 runs to 21 residues. Trimming removed 0 bases from V and 3 bases from J; junction bases left unmatched: 23. CDR1 LGHNA and CDR2 YSLEER come from the germline V gene. This chain connects TRBV4-3 to TRBJ2-7, with 7 bases aligning to TRBD2. Sequenced material: CD4+ or CD8+ T cells sorted from blood, taken in a trial of the OX40 agonist ivuxolimab. This TCR was recovered from an adult with an advanced solid tumor such as melanoma, head and neck, liver or kidney cancer. CDR3 loop: CASSQDLFIPGEVAGFYEQYF. CDR3 in DNA: TGCGCCAGCAGCCAAGATCTGTTTATCCCTGGTGAGGTAGCGGGTTTCTACGAGCAGTACTTC.